This TCR beta chain derives from a study of T-cell memory formation after mild COVID-19. The table lists this clonotype with many counts. Its antigen is as yet unknown. The CDR3 covers 13 residues. Germline trimming cut 5 bases from V and 8 bases from J; bases unmatched to any gene: 4. Germline lookup yields CDR1 DFQATT and CDR2 SNEGSKA (reference sequence). Overall study results and limits: CD4+ contracting clones were mainly CM and EM; CD8+ ones, EMRA. CD4/CD8 balance characterized clones contracting day 15 to 85, and CD4+ skew characterized later expanders.

One entry per CDR3 protein results from TCRdb running MiXCR on the 5' RACE reads. The sample has some 190,000 distinct CDR3 sequences, 16% seen once; the top ten hold approximately 2.1%. The sample consisted of PBMCs or a T cell subset sorted from them (not recorded which). The chain combines TRBV20-1 with TRBJ2-3; the match to TRBD2 covers 13 bases. The clonotype comes from an adult woman who had mild COVID-19 (a few samples of this study predate the infection). Cell type and time point are not known. CDR3 sequence: CSAPLAGGVTQYF. DNA of the CDR3: TGCAGTGCTCCACTAGCGGGGGGGGTTACGCAGTATTTT.